This T cell receptor beta chain originates from a study of T cell responses to AZD1222 COVID-19 vaccine. Study background: Combined were second doses at about 4 or about 12 weeks. Study findings and constraints: Reportedly, close to half of spike-specific TCRs are directed against unmutated variant regions. Once two AZD1222 doses were given, Spike-specific TCR breadth and depth went up. The CD4 TCRs associated with vaccination extended across spike and predominated at 160-218 and 743-854.

The table came from immunoSEQ multiplex PCR; TCRdb's copy has only in-frame clones and leaves some out. The profile covers about 140,000 clones, with over 85% appearing a single time and roughly 5.1% taken by the ten largest. In its sample, this clone was seen once. Antigen: not known. V shed 5 bases and J 0 bases; nucleotides not matched to a gene: 8. From germline, CDR1 is GTSNPN and CDR2 SVGIG (reference sequence). This CDR3 comprises 15 residues. The clonotype comes from an adult in good health. The sequencing used peripheral blood, collected on day 0 of AZD1222 vaccination. The chain carries TRBV30 and TRBJ2-5; 8 bases map to TRBD2. The CDR3 protein is CAWGETSVYQETQYF. The CDR3 DNA is TGTGCCTGGGGGGAGACTAGCGTGTACCAAGAGACCCAGTACTTC.